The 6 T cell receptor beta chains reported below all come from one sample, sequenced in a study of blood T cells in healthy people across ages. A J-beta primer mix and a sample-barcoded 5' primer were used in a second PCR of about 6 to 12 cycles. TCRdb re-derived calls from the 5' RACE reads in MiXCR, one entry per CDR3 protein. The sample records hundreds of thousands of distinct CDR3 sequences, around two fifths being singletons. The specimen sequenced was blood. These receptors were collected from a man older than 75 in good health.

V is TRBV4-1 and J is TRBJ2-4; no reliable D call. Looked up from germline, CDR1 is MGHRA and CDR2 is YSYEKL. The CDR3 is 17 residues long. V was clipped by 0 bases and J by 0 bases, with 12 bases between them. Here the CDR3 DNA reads TGCGCCAGCAGCCAAGAGGCGGCAGCATTAGCCAAAAACATTCAGTACTTC. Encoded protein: CASSQEAAALAKNIQYF.

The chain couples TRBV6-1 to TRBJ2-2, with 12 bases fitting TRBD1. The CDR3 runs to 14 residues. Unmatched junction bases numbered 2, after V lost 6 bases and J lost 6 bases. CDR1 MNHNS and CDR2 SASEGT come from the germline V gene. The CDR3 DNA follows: TGTGCCAGCAGCTGGGACAGGGGGCCCGGGGAGCTGTTTTTT. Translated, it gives CASSWDRGPGELFF.

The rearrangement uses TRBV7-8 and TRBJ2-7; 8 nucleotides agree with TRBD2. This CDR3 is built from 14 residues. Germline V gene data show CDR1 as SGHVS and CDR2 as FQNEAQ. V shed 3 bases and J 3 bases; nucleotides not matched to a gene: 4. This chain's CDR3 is CASSFRGGDYEQYF. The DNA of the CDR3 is TGTGCCAGCAGCTTTCGGGGGGGGGACTACGAGCAGTACTTC.

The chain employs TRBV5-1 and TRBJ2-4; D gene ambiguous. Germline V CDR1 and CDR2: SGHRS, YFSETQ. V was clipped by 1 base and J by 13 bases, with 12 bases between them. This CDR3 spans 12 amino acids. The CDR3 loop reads CASSLSSKEQYF. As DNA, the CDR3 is TGCGCCAGCAGCTTGAGTTCCAAGGAGCAGTACTTC.

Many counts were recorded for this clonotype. CDR3 amino acids: CSVEPGGETQYF. CDR3 sequence (DNA): TGCAGCGTTGAACCAGGGGGTGAGACCCAGTACTTC. The chain couples TRBV29-1 to TRBJ2-5; TRBD1 aligns across 7 bases. Germline V lookup: CDR1 SQVTM, CDR2 ANQGSEA. This CDR3 has 12 residues. J gave up 5 bases and V 2 bases, and 2 bases lay outside the gene matches. Based on the CDR3 plus reference TRBV29-1 and TRBJ2-5, the full variable domain is SAVISQKPSRDICQRGTSLTIQCQVDSQVTMMFWYRQQPGQSLTLIATANQGSEATYESGFVIDKFPISRPNLTFSTLTVSNMSPEDSSIYLCSVEPGGETQYFGPGTRLLVL.

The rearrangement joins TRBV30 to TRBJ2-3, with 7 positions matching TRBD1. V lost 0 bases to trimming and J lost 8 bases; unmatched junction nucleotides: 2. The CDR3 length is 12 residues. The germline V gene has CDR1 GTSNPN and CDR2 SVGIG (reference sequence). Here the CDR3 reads CAWSVQGTTQYF. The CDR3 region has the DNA TGTGCCTGGAGTGTACAGGGGACTACGCAGTATTTT.